The text below deals with one T cell receptor (beta chain). Its antigen is currently unknown. The entry originates in a study of cytomegalovirus exposure and HLA in healthy donors. The study, taken as a whole, reports: TCR beta chains associated with HLA were, in a later analysis, more clonally expanded than equally common others.

V dropped 6 bases and J dropped 6; count of bases not matched to a gene: 4. The CDR3 runs to 14 residues. CDR1 and CDR2 (germline): LNHDA, SQIVND (reference sequence). With 60 Vbeta and 13 Jbeta primers, the PCR was carried out. Libraries were prepared by immunoSEQ multiplex PCR; TCRdb keeps only in-frame clonotypes and omits some of them. Seen here are around 150,000 clones, 68% observed once, and the top ten hold 2.5% to 3.5%. The rearrangement links TRBV19 to TRBJ2-2; 10 bases agree with TRBD1. This clonotype originated in a woman aged 40 to 55 in good health and CMV-seropositive. Sequencing was performed on PBMCs. In DNA, the CDR3 is TGTGCCAGTAGGAGACAGGGGGCCTCCGGGGAGCTGTTTTTT. This codes for CASRRQGASGELFF.